The T cell receptor beta chain described here comes from a study of regulatory T cells in long-lasting Graves disease. The study, taken as a whole, reports: Reduced TCR diversity was observed in persistent Graves' patients versus newly diagnosed patients.

The count of this clonotype is one. No antigen is known for it. Library construction for TCR beta used iRepertoire HTBI primers and Arm-PCR of CDR3 regions. TCRdb recomputed calls from the multiplex PCR reads with MiXCR, one row per CDR3 protein. The sample includes roughly 450,000 distinct CDR3 sequences, around 20% of them seen just once. Time point denoted: persistent/refractory GD, antithyroid drugs over 5 years with positive TRAb. With RNA extracted from PBMCs as input, the TCR library was made. The V gene end was trimmed by 3 bases and the J gene end by 5 bases; junction bases not matched to a gene: 16. There are 18 residues in the CDR3. Germline V gene data show CDR1 as SGHDN and CDR2 as FVKESK.

The sequence was obtained from a female donor with Graves disease. The rearrangement joins TRBV14 to TRBJ2-3; TRBD2 agrees at 8 bases. The material was peripheral blood mononuclear cells (PBMCs), obtained when the disease was refractory, from a patient treated with antithyroid drugs. The DNA of the CDR3 is TGTGCCAGCAGCCATGTTATACCGGGACTAGTGTTTGGAGATACGCAGTATTTT. Translated: CASSHVIPGLVFGDTQYF. Drawing the rest from reference TRBV14 and TRBJ2-3, the complete variable domain is EAGVTQFPSHSVIEKGQTVTLRCDPISGHDNLYWYRRVMGKEIKFLLHFVKESKQDESGMPNNRFLAERTGGTYSTLKVQPAELEDSGVYFCASSHVIPGLVFGDTQYFGPGTRLTVL.